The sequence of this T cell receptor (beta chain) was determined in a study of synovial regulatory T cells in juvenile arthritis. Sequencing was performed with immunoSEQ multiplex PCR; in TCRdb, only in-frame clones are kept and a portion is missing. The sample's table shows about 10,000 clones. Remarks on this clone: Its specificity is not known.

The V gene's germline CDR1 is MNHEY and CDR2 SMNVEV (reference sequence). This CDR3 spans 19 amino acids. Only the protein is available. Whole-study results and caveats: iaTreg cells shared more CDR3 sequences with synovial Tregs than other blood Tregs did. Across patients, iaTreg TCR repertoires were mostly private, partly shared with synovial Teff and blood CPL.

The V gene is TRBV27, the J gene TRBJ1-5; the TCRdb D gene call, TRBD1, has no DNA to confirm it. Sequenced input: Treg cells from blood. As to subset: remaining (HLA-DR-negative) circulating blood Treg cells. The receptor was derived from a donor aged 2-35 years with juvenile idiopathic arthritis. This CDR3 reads CASSSSNDRANCSNQPQHF.